The clone carrying this T cell receptor beta chain was counted between two and nine times. Antigen specificity is unknown. These data originate in a study of identical twins. Trimming took 5 bases from V and 6 from J, leaving 14 bases between them. CDR1 is SGHTA, CDR2 FQGNSA, per germline. CDR3 length equals 13 residues. Overall study findings and caveats: Models predicted too little out-of-frame TCR alpha sharing in monozygotic twins.

TCRdb fed the 5' RACE reads into MiXCR, producing one record per CDR3 protein. This sample has some 660,000 distinct CDR3 sequences; around 8.3% occur once, and the top ten carry approximately 0.94%. These data also featured in a second study, about yellow fever vaccine responses in identical twins. According to that study: Each twin's T cell response to the vaccine was reported to look partly convergent and partly personalized.

The material sequenced was PBMCs. The rearrangement uses TRBV7-2 and TRBJ2-7; tentatively, D is TRBD1 or TRBD2 (5 bases each). The receptor's source is a woman under 30 in good health. DNA for the CDR3: TGTGCCAGCAGCCTCTTACCGGGACGCGAGCAGTACTTC. Translation: CASSLLPGREQYF.